Listed below are T cell receptor beta chains from one sample, sequenced in a study of identical twins. TCRdb processed the 5' RACE reads anew with MiXCR; each CDR3 protein has one entry. The sample carries approximately 890,000 distinct CDR3 sequences, 9% to 15% recorded once. This sample was shared with a second study, whose subject was yellow fever vaccine responses in identical twins.

The sequenced sample consisted of PBMCs. The receptor set was obtained from a woman between 18 and 30 years old in good health. Each CDR3 is given with its conserved first and last residue. The order of the fields is V gene, clone size, J gene, D gene, CDR3 protein, CDR3 DNA. The D gene is left open where the match is weak. A row's size may be missing; if present it is once, few, many or a size class.

TRBV9	few	TRBJ2-5	TRBD2	CASSVGPGRAVQETQYF	TGTGCCAGCAGCGTAGGGCCCGGGAGGGCTGTTCAAGAGACCCAGTACTTC
TRBV20-1	-	TRBJ2-5	-	CSANPGSHQETQYF	TGCAGTGCCAACCCCGGTTCACACCAAGAGACCCAGTACTTC
TRBV29-1	few	TRBJ2-7	-	CSVPWGDTEYF	TGCAGCGTTCCCTGGGGGGACACGGAGTACTTC
TRBV5-6	many	TRBJ2-2	-	CASSLVGEARELFF	TGTGCCAGCAGCTTGGTGGGTGAGGCGAGGGAGCTGTTTTTT
TRBV6-1	many	TRBJ1-2	TRBD1	CASSPGTGAYGYTF	TGTGCCAGCAGTCCAGGGACAGGTGCCTATGGCTACACCTTC
TRBV25-1	few	TRBJ2-1	-	CASGPGEYNEQFF	TGTGCCAGCGGCCCCGGGGAATACAATGAGCAGTTCTTC
TRBV11-2	many	TRBJ2-1	-	CASSVVGVPNEQFF	TGTGCCAGCAGCGTCGTGGGGGTCCCCAATGAGCAGTTCTTC
TRBV12-3/TRBV12-4	many	TRBJ2-3	TRBD1	CASTPLGQGAADTQYF	TGTGCCAGCACCCCCCTAGGGCAGGGGGCCGCAGATACGCAGTATTTT
TRBV28	-	TRBJ2-1	TRBD1	CASSFGTGVLF	TGTGCCAGCAGTTTCGGGACAGGGGTACTCTTC
TRBV3-1	few	TRBJ2-1	TRBD2	CASSQDLRGGKWGDEQFF	TGTGCCAGCAGCCAAGATCTGCGGGGGGGCAAATGGGGCGATGAGCAGTTCTTC
TRBV20-1	few	TRBJ2-1	-	CSATKTKTEQFF	TGCAGTGCTACCAAAACTAAGACTGAGCAGTTCTTC
TRBV5-1	few	TRBJ2-4	-	CASSSAAGWGNIQYF	TGCGCCAGCAGCTCCGCGGCGGGATGGGGAAACATTCAGTACTTC
TRBV27	few	TRBJ2-5	-	CASSLDEDRTQYF	TGTGCCAGCAGTTTGGACGAGGATCGGACCCAGTACTTC